The rows below give T cell receptor beta chains drawn from one sample of a study of blood T cells in healthy people across ages. TCRdb processed the 5' RACE reads anew with MiXCR; each CDR3 protein has one entry. The sample records about 780,000 distinct CDR3 sequences, around two thirds being singletons. Material for sequencing was blood. These receptors were taken from a man aged 25-45 years in good health. CDR3s leave out the opening cysteine and the closing phenylalanine or tryptophan. Each record gives: D gene, V gene, CDR3 protein. A D gene is named only where the DNA matches it firmly.

>TRBD1|TRBV7-2
ASSSHRGTYNEQF
>TRBD1|TRBV10-3
AISDRDSTYEQY
>TRBD2|TRBV12-3/TRBV12-4
ASSLAREGGNEQF
>TRBD2|TRBV28
ASRPGGHETQY
>-|TRBV19
ASSMGWSYEQY
>TRBD1|TRBV20-1
SARDNRGSTDTQY
>-|TRBV9
ASSPSLGPNEQF
>-|TRBV3-1
ASSPGVTGELF
>-|TRBV5-1
ASSLEGRPYEQY
>-|TRBV7-2
ASSSRLEYEQY
>-|TRBV28
ASSPAGGPRRNQPQH